One and the same sample provided the 13 T cell receptor beta chains below, sequenced in a study of blood T cell repertoires in COVID-19. Data came from immunoSEQ multiplex PCR; TCRdb stores just in-frame clones and leaves some out. The sample includes 15,000 to 20,000 clones, 87% of them seen just once. Material for sequencing was peripheral blood. These receptors came from a middle-aged man with active COVID-19.

V usage is TRBV7-2 and J usage is TRBJ1-1, with D perhaps matching TRBD1 (6 bases). Germline CDR1 and CDR2: SGHTA and FQGNSA. This CDR3 spans 14 amino acids. Between the trimmed V and J ends, which lost 2 bases and 2 bases, there was a span of 9 bases. The CDR3 spells CASSLTGPNTEAFF. Written as DNA, the CDR3 is TGTGCCAGCAGCTTAACAGGGCCAAACACTGAAGCTTTCTTT.

This rearrangement joins TRBV14 to TRBJ1-1; maybe TRBD1 (5 bases). V gave up 0 bases and J gave up 4 bases, with 12 bases separating them. The CDR3 is made up of 15 amino acids. Per germline, CDR1 SGHDN and CDR2 FVKESK. CDR3 DNA: TGTGCCAGCAGCCAAGACGGGGGTTATGTCACTGAAGCTTTCTTT. Amino acids: CASSQDGGYVTEAFF.

The rearrangement uses TRBV9 and TRBJ1-5; TRBD1 matches 8 bases. The germline V gene has CDR1 SGDLS and CDR2 YYNGEE. The junction had 9 bases not matched to a gene; V was cut back by 4 bases and J by 6 bases. The CDR3 contains 15 residues. CDR3 residues: CASSSTGVKSQPQHF. CDR3 DNA sequence: TGTGCCAGCAGCTCGACAGGGGTGAAAAGTCAGCCCCAGCATTTT.

The V and J genes are TRBV7-3 and TRBJ2-5, with a weak D call TRBD2 (6 bases). The CDR3 runs 17 residues. Between the trimmed V and J ends, which lost 1 base and 2 bases, there was a span of 17 bases. Germline loops: CDR1 SGHTA, CDR2 FQGTGA. The CDR3 DNA reads TGTGCCAGCAGCTTAAGGGGTAGCGGAGCCCCTCAAGAGACCCAGTACTTC. It yields the protein CASSLRGSGAPQETQYF. Filled out from reference TRBV7-3 and TRBJ2-5, the complete variable domain reads GAGVSQTPSNKVTEKGKYVELRCDPISGHTALYWYRQSLGQGPEFLIYFQGTGAADDSGLPNDRFFAVRPEGSVSTLKIQRTERGDSAVYLCASSLRGSGAPQETQYFGPGTRLLVL.

This clone was found once. The chain links TRBV29-1 to TRBJ2-1, with a weak D call TRBD1 (6 bases). Germline V gives CDR1 SQVTM, CDR2 ANQGSEA. The CDR3 has 13 amino acids. V dropped 6 bases and J dropped 7 bases, with 16 bases sitting between them. The CDR3 DNA sequence: TGCAGCGTCGCCCAGAGGGGGTCAAATGAGCAGTTCTTC. This sequence encodes CSVAQRGSNEQFF.

This clone appeared a few times. V is TRBV27 and J is TRBJ2-3; D is ambiguous. In germline, CDR1 is MNHEY, CDR2 SMNVEV (reference sequence). Trimming stripped 7 bases from V and 4 bases from J, with 15 bases between. The CDR3 has 14 residues. The CDR3 protein is CASTSVMRPDTQYF. The CDR3 coding sequence is TGTGCCAGCACCTCAGTAATGAGGCCAGATACGCAGTATTTT.

V gene TRBV27 combines with J gene TRBJ2-5; perhaps TRBD2 as D (6 bases). V dropped 6 bases and J dropped 4 bases, with 15 bases sitting between them. This CDR3 has 14 amino acids. Germline CDR1 MNHEY, CDR2 SMNVEV (reference sequence). As DNA, the CDR3 is TGTGCCAGCAGGATGTTTGGGGGGAGAGAGACCCAGTACTTC. Translation gives CASRMFGGRETQYF.

V and J are TRBV5-1 and TRBJ2-3; TRBD1 aligns across 9 bases. The CDR3 covers 16 residues. Germline V lookup: CDR1 SGHRS, CDR2 YFSETQ. V lost 4 bases, J lost 3 bases, and 9 bases stayed unmatched. Here the CDR3 reads CASSTTGGTSTDTQYF. CDR3 DNA: TGCGCCAGCAGCACTACAGGGGGCACTAGTACAGATACGCAGTATTTT.

The chain couples TRBV19 to TRBJ2-7, with a possible D match to TRBD1 (6 bases). This CDR3 comprises 15 residues. Germline V lookup: CDR1 LNHDA, CDR2 SQIVND (reference sequence). V lost 6 bases to trimming and J lost 4 bases, with 19 bases between them. In DNA, the CDR3 is TGTGCCAGTAGCCAAATTAAGGACAGAGCGTACGAGCAGTACTTC. Translating gives CASSQIKDRAYEQYF.

The genes are TRBV9 and TRBJ2-2; 11 bases align to TRBD1. Germline V gene sequence: CDR1 SGDLS, CDR2 YYNGEE. The CDR3 has 15 amino acids. Unmatched junction bases numbered 4, after V lost 5 bases and J lost 4 bases. This CDR3 is CASREGQGATGELFF. CDR3 bases: TGTGCCAGCAGGGAAGGACAGGGGGCCACCGGGGAGCTGTTTTTT.

This chain uses TRBV4-3 with TRBJ2-3; 7 bases align to TRBD1. Unmatched junction bases numbered 7, after V lost 1 base and J lost 6 bases. Germline V gene data show CDR1 as LGHNA and CDR2 as YSLEER. The CDR3 has 15 amino acids. This CDR3 reads CASSQGRGTADTQYF. The CDR3, as DNA: TGCGCCAGCAGCCAAGGCAGGGGGACGGCGGATACGCAGTATTTT.

The CDR3 protein is CASSKTSAARWDTQYF. The CDR3 coding sequence is TGTGCCAGCAGCAAAACCTCGGCCGCTAGATGGGATACGCAGTATTTT. The chain employs TRBV21-1 and TRBJ2-3; the table's TRBD2 call for D was not verified on the DNA. TRBV21-1 represents a pseudogene. The CDR3 has 16 residues.

The CDR3 loop reads CASQRDTGLEAFF. The CDR3 DNA is TGTGCCAGTCAACGGGACACCGGACTTGAAGCTTTCTTT. The chain couples TRBV6-5 to TRBJ1-1, with a tentative D call TRBD1 (6 bases). Germline V gene lookup returns CDR1 MNHEY and CDR2 SVGAGI. Trimming took 9 bases from V and 7 from J, leaving 18 bases between them. This CDR3 contains 13 residues.